A single sample is the source of the 5 T cell receptor beta chains below, sequenced in a study of blood T cell repertoires in COVID-19. TCRdb's copy holds only in-frame clones and misses some; the assay was immunoSEQ multiplex PCR. The profile shows a few hundred thousand clones, about 79% of them singletons. Sequencing was done on a sample of peripheral blood. These receptors came from a human donor in a cohort sampled during active COVID-19.

The chain is built from TRBV6-5 and TRBJ1-2; no clear D gene. Germline loops: CDR1 MNHEY, CDR2 SVGAGI. V shed 2 bases and J shed 4 bases, with 11 bases lying between them. There are 14 residues in the CDR3. The DNA for the CDR3 is TGTGCCAGCAGTTACGGGGTGGGGAGCTATGGCTACACCTTC. The encoded protein is CASSYGVGSYGYTF.

The chain carries TRBV9 and TRBJ2-1; TRBD1 matches 10 bases. Germline CDR1 SGDLS, CDR2 YYNGEE. V lost 0 bases and J lost 10; bases outside the gene matches: 7. CDR3 size: 15 residues. The CDR3: CASSVAGQGSWEQFF. As DNA, the CDR3 is TGTGCCAGCAGCGTAGCGGGACAGGGGTCCTGGGAGCAGTTCTTC.

This chain uses TRBV7-9 with TRBJ2-1; weak D call: TRBD2 (6 bases). Trimming pared 5 bases from V and 4 bases from J, leaving 21 bases between. CDR1 is SEHNR, CDR2 FQNEAQ, per germline (reference sequence). The CDR3 contains 17 residues. The CDR3 reads CASSLRGSGELYNEQFF. The CDR3 nucleotides read TGTGCCAGCAGCCTACGAGGTAGCGGAGAATTATACAATGAGCAGTTCTTC.

The J gene is TRBJ2-7, the V gene TRBV11-2; TRBD1 matches at 9 bases. Germline values: CDR1 SGHAT, CDR2 FQNNGV. V lost 4 bases to trimming and J lost 1 base; unmatched junction nucleotides: 2. The CDR3 contains 14 residues. CDR3 nucleotides: TGTGCCAGCAGCTGGGGGACAGGGTCCTACGAGCAGTACTTC. This translates into CASSWGTGSYEQYF.

This clone was observed a few times. The rearrangement uses TRBV5-1 and TRBJ2-1; 12 bases line up with TRBD2. Germline CDR1 reads SGHRS; CDR2 reads YFSETQ. CDR3 size: 16 residues. The V and J ends lost 4 bases and 4 bases, in that order; junction bases with no gene match: 6. The CDR3 here is CASSPWTSGTYNEQFF. CDR3 nucleotide sequence: TGCGCCAGCAGCCCCTGGACTAGCGGGACTTACAATGAGCAGTTCTTC.